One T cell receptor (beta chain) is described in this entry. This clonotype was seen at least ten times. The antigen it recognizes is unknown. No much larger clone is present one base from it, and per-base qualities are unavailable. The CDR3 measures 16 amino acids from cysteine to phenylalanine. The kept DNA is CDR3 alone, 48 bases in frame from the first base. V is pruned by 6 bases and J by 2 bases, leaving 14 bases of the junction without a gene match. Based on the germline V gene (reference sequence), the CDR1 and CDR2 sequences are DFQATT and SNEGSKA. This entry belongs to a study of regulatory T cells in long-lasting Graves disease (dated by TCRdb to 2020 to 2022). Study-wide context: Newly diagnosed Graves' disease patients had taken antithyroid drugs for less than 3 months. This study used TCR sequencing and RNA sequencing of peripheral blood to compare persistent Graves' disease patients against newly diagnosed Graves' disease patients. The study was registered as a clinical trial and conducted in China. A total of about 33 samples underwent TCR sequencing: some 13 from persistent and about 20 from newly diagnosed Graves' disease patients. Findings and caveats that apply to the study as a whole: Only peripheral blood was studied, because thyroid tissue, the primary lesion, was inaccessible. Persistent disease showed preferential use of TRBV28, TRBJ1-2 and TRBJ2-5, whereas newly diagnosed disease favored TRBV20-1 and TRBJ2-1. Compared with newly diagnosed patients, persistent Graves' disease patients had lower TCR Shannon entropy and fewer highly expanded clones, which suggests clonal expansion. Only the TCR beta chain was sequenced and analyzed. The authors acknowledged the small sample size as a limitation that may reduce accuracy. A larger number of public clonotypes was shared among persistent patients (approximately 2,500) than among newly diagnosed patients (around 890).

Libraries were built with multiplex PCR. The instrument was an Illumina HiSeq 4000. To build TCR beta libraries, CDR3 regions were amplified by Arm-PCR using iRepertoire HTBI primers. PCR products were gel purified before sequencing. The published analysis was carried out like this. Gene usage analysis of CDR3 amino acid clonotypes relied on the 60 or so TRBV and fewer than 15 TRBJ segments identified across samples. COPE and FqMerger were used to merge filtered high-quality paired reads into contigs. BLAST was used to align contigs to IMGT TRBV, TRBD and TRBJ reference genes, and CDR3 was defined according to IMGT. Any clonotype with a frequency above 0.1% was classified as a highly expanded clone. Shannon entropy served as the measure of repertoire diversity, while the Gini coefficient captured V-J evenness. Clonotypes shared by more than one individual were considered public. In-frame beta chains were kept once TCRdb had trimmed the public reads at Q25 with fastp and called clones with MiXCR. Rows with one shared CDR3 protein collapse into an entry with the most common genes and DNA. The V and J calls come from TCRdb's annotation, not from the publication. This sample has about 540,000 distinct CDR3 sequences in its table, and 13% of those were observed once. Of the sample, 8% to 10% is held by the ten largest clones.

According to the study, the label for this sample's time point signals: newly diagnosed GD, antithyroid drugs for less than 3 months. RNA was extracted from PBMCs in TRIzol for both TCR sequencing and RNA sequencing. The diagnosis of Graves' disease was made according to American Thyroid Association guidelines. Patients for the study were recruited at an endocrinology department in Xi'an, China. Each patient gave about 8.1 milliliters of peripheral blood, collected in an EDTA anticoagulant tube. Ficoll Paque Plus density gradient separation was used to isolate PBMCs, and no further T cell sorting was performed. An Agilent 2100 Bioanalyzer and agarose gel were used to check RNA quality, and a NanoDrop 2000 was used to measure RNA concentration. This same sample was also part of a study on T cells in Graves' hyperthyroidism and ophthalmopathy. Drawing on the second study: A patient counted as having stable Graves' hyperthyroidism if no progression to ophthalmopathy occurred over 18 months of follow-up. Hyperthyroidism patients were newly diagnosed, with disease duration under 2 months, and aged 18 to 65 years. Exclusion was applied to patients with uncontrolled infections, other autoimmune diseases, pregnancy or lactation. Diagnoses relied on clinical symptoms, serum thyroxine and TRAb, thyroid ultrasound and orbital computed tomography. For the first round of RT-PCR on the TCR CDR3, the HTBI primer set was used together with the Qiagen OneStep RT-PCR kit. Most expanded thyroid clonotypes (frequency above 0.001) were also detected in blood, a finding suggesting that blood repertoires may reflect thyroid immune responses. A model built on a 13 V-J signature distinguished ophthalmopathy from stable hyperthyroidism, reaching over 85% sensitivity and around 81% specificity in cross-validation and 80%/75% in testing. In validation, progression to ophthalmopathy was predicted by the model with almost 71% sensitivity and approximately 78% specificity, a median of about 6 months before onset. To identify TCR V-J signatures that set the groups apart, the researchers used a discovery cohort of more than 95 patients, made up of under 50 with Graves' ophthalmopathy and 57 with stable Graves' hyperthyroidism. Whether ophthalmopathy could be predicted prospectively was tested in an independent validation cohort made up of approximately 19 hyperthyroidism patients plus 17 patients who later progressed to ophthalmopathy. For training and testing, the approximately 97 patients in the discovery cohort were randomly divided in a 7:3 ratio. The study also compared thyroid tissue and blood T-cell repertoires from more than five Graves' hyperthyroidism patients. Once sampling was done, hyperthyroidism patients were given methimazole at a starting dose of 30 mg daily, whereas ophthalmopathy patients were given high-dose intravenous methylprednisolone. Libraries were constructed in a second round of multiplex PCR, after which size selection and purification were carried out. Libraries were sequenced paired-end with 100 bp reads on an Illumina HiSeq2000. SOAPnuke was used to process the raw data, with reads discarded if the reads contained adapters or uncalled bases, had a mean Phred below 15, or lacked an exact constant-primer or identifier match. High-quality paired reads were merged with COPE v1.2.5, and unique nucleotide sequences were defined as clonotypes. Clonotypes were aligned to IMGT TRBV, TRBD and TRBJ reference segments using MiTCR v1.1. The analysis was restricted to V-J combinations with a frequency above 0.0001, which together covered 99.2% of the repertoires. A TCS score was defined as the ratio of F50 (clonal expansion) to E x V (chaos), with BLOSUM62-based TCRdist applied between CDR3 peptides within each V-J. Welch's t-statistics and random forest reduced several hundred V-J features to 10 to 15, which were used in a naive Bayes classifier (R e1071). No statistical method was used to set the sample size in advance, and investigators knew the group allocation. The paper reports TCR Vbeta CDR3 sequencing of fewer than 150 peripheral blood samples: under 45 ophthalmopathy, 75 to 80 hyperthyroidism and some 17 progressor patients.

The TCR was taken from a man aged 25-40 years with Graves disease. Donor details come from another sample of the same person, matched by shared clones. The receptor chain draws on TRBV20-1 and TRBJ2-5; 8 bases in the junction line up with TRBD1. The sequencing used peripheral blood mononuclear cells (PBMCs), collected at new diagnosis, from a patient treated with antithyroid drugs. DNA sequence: TGCAGTGCCATCAGGGGGCCTCTGACGGGACAAGAGACCCAGTACTTC. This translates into CSAIRGPLTGQETQYF.